A single sample is the source of the 4 T cell receptor beta chains below, sequenced in a study of blood T cells in healthy people across ages. Primed by a sample-barcoded 5' primer and a J-beta primer mix, a second PCR proceeded for 7 to 11 cycles. TCRdb ran MiXCR on the 5' RACE reads and lists one entry per CDR3 protein. The sample lists 1.5 million to 1.9 million distinct CDR3 sequences; 35% to 45% were seen once. Sequencing used blood. The receptor source for this set is a woman between 18 and 29 years old in good health.

This clonotype was picked up a small number of times. The V and J genes are TRBV4-1 and TRBJ2-1; TRBD2 aligns across 8 bases. This CDR3 is 15 amino acids long. Germline trimming cut 1 base from V and 7 bases from J; bases unmatched to any gene: 6. Looked up from germline, CDR1 is MGHRA and CDR2 is YSYEKL. The CDR3 loop is CASSQVAGGANEQFF. DNA for the CDR3: TGCGCCAGCAGCCAAGTCGCGGGGGGCGCGAATGAGCAGTTCTTC.

This clonotype was detected only a few times. The genes are TRBV20-1 and TRBJ2-1, with D uncertain. The CDR3 spans 16 residues. Trimming left V 0 bases short and J 1 base short, with 13 bases between. CDR1 is DFQATT, CDR2 SNEGSKA, per germline (reference sequence). The CDR3 nucleotides are TGCAGTGCTAGAGATTTTCATAGTTCGTCCTACAATGAGCAGTTCTTC. Its protein is CSARDFHSSSYNEQFF.

The genes are TRBV5-1 and TRBJ2-5; tentative D call: TRBD1 (6 bases). CDR3 length equals 14 residues. V lost 6 bases, J lost 1 base, and 13 bases lay in between. Per the germline V gene, CDR1 is SGHRS and CDR2 is YFSETQ. Here the CDR3 DNA reads TGCGCCAGCACCGTCAGGGGTTTCCAAGAGACCCAGTACTTC. Its translation: CASTVRGFQETQYF.

This clonotype was counted a few times. The chain has TRBV29-1 and TRBJ2-1; TRBD1 is a possible D gene (5 bases). Germline values: CDR1 SQVTM, CDR2 ANQGSEA. The V and J ends lost 4 bases and 6 bases respectively, with 16 bases between them. The CDR3 consists of 14 residues. CDR3 sequence (DNA): TGCAGCGTTGGTTCAGGGCTTACGTCCAATGAGCAGTTCTTC. Translated, it gives CSVGSGLTSNEQFF.